This passage covers 3 T cell receptor beta chains from one sample sequenced in a study of T-cell reconstitution after alpha-beta-depleted transplantation in children (dated by TCRdb to about 2016). The method behind the library was PCR. TCRdb lists the instrument as Illumina HiSeq 2500. Molecular barcoding was employed in the preparation of TCR libraries, with unique molecular identifiers being used to normalize TCRbeta repertoire quantification. The raw public reads went through TCRdb reprocessing: fastp at Q25, MiXCR clone calling, in-frame beta chains kept. Rows with one shared CDR3 protein collapse into an entry with the most common genes and DNA. The sample table lists a few hundred thousand distinct CDR3 sequences, 7.5% to 10% of them with a count of one. The ten largest clonotypes hold 5.1% of the sample. This specimen was PBMCs from the stem cell graft donor, taken from the stem cell graft. These receptors originate from a human donor who donated a stem cell graft to a child with SCID.

This clonotype was counted many times. The CDR3 nucleotides are TGTGCCAGCAGCTTGACTAGCGGGGGCCGCGCGACAGATACGCAGTATTTT. Protein: CASSLTSGGRATDTQYF. V is TRBV7-8 and J is TRBJ2-3; 12 bases match TRBD2. The length of the CDR3 is 17 residues. The ends lost 3 bases at V and 3 bases at J; junction bases unmatched: 7. Looked up from germline, CDR1 is SGHVS and CDR2 is FQNEAQ.

Details on this clonotype: A much more abundant neighbour one base away suggests this may be a read error. The chain couples TRBV18 to TRBJ1-2, with D perhaps TRBD1 (5 bases). The CDR3 spans 14 residues. V was trimmed by 3 bases and J by 6 bases, leaving 14 bases between them. Per germline, CDR1 KGHSH and CDR2 LQKENI. Here the CDR3 DNA reads TGTGCCAGCTCACCCGACAGTCTACCGCATGGCTACACCTTC. Translation: CASSPDSLPHGYTF.

This clonotype appeared many times. This chain links TRBV5-1 with TRBJ2-1; TRBD1 aligns across 10 bases. J gave up 8 bases and V 3 bases, and 11 bases lay outside the gene matches. Germline V gene data show CDR1 as SGHRS and CDR2 as YFSETQ. CDR3 size: 16 residues. CDR3 region: CASSSPRGTGVDEQFF. CDR3 DNA: TGCGCCAGCAGCTCCCCTCGGGGGACAGGGGTGGATGAGCAGTTCTTC.